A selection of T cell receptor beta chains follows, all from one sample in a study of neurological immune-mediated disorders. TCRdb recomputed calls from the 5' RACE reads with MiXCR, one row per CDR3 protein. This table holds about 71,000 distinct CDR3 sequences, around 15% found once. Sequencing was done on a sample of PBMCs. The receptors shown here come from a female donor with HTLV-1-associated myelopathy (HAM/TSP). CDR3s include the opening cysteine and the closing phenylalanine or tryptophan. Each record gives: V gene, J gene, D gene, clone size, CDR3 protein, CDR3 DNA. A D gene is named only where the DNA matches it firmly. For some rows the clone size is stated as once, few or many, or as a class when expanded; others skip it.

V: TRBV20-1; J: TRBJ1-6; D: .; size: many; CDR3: CSARDPSPYSPLHF; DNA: TGCAGTGCTAGAGATCCATCCCCTTATTCACCCCTCCACTTT
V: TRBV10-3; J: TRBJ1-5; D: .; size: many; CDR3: CAISDQVSNQPQHF; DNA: TGTGCCATCAGTGATCAAGTAAGCAATCAGCCCCAGCATTTT
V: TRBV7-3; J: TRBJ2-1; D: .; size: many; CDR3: CASSFSGEQFF; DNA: TGTGCCAGCAGCTTTAGCGGTGAGCAGTTCTTC
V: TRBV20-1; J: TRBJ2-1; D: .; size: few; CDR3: CSASVVKGGFSVNEQFF; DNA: TGCAGTGCTAGTGTGGTTAAGGGGGGCTTTTCGGTCAATGAGCAGTTCTTC
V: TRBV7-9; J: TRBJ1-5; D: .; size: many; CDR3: CASSPGNQPQHF; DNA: TGTGCCAGCAGCCCAGGGAATCAGCCCCAGCATTTT
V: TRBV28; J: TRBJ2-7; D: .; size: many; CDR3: CATSGNYEQYF; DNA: TGTGCCACCTCGGGAAACTACGAGCAGTACTTC
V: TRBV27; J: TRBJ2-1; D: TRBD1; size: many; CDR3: CASSPWDSYYNEQFF; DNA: TGTGCCAGCAGTCCCTGGGACAGCTATTACAATGAGCAGTTCTTC
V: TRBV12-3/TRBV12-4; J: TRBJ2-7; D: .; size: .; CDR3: CASSFRRTYEQYF; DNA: TGTGCCAGCAGTTTTCGGCGGACCTACGAGCAGTACTTC
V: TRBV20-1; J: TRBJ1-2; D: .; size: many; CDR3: CSAIHPAGALGYGYTF; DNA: TGCAGTGCTATCCACCCAGCAGGGGCCCTGGGGTATGGCTACACCTTC
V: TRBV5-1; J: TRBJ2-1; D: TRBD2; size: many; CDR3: CASSGATSGGAYEQFF; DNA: TGCGCCAGCAGCGGAGCTACTAGCGGGGGGGCGTATGAGCAGTTCTTC
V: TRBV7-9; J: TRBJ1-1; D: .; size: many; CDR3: CASSTPTLMNTEAFF; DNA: TGTGCCAGCAGCACCCCAACGCTCATGAACACTGAAGCTTTCTTT